A single sample gave rise to the 27 T cell receptor beta chains below, sequenced in a study of blood T cell repertoires in COVID-19 (TCRdb year 2020). Libraries were constructed by the immunoSEQ multiplex PCR assay. Here the immuneACCESS table is served through TCRdb, limited to in-frame sequences with V and J called. Missing clones are a known gap in these copies; in checked studies unresolved V genes cover under half, and the rest lacks a known reason. A total of roughly 230,000 clones appear in this sample, approximately 84% of them only once. The ten largest clones take up around 3.5% of the sample. Sample: PBMCs or T cells enriched from blood (not recorded which). The source of these receptors is a man aged 50-59 years who had recovered from COVID-19.

This chain uses TRBV7-2 with TRBJ2-3, with 7 bases that match TRBD2. Germline V gene sequence: CDR1 SGHTA, CDR2 FQGNSA. The junction had 6 bases not matched to a gene; V was cut back by 1 base and J by 8 bases. The CDR3 length is 14 residues. As DNA, the CDR3 is TGTGCCAGCAGCTTAGTCAACCGGGAGGCTACGCAGTATTTT. Protein sequence: CASSLVNREATQYF.

This clone was picked up one time. The V call is TRBV30, the J call TRBJ1-1, with TRBD1 identical over 7 bases. The V and J ends lost 1 base and 11 bases, in that order; junction bases with no gene match: 10. The CDR3 has 13 amino acids. CDR1 is GTSNPN and CDR2 is SVGIG in the germline V gene (reference sequence). The CDR3 DNA reads TGTGCCTGGAGTGCGGACGACAGGGTTGGGGCTTTCTTT. This codes for CAWSADDRVGAFF. Variable domain in full (rest from reference TRBV30 and TRBJ1-1): SQTIHQWPATLVQPVGSPLSLECTVEGTSNPNLYWYRQAAGRGLQLLFYSVGIGQISSEVPQNLSASRPQDRQFILSSKKLLLSDSGFYLCAWSADDRVGAFFGQGTRLTVV.

V and J are TRBV2 and TRBJ1-3; D remains unclear. V was clipped by 3 bases and J by 0 bases, with 9 bases between them. CDR3 length: 15 amino acids. Germline values: CDR1 SNHLY, CDR2 FYNNEI. CDR3 sequence reads: CASSDRQLSGNTIYF. As DNA, the CDR3 is TGTGCCAGCAGTGACAGACAACTCTCTGGAAACACCATATATTTT.

The chain employs TRBV27 and TRBJ2-7; TRBD1 aligns across 8 bases. The germline V gene encodes CDR1 MNHEY and CDR2 SMNVEV (reference sequence). The V segment lost 6 bases and the J segment 5 bases; nucleotides outside the gene matches: 9. The CDR3 is made up of 14 amino acids. CDR3 sequence reads: CASRPGGAFDEQYF. CDR3 DNA: TGTGCCAGCAGACCAGGGGGCGCTTTTGACGAGCAGTACTTC.

The genes are TRBV5-6 and TRBJ2-1; 8 positions match TRBD2. The CDR3 is 13 residues long. CDR1 is SGHDT and CDR2 is YYEEEE in the germline V gene. V lost 4 bases, J lost 6 bases, and 3 bases stayed unmatched. The CDR3 DNA is TGTGCCAGCAGCCCCGGGACTAGCAATGAGCAGTTCTTC. Amino acids: CASSPGTSNEQFF.

The rearrangement joins TRBV20-1 to TRBJ1-1, with D possibly TRBD1 on 5 matching bases. CDR3 length equals 11 residues. The germline gives CDR1 DFQATT, CDR2 SNEGSKA (reference sequence). V was clipped by 5 bases and J by 8 bases, with 12 bases between them. The chain's CDR3 is CSAQRGAEAFF. Here the CDR3 DNA reads TGCAGTGCTCAAAGGGGTGCAGAAGCTTTCTTT.

The chain couples TRBV9 to TRBJ1-4, with D unresolved. This CDR3 is 12 amino acids long. V gave up 4 bases and J gave up 4 bases, with 5 bases separating them. Germline V lookup: CDR1 SGDLS, CDR2 YYNGEE. The CDR3 nucleotides are TGTGCCAGCAGCCCAAATAATGAAAAACTGTTTTTT. Translation gives CASSPNNEKLFF.

At least ten counts were recorded for this clone. This chain links TRBV14 with TRBJ2-7; 10 bases agree with TRBD1. V lost 4 bases, J lost 4 bases, and 10 bases stayed unmatched. Germline V lookup: CDR1 SGHDN, CDR2 FVKESK. The CDR3 is 16 residues long. The CDR3 here is CASSPRHGTGAYEQYF. The CDR3 DNA reads as TGTGCCAGCAGCCCCCGTCATGGGACAGGGGCTTACGAGCAGTACTTC.

The rearrangement uses TRBV7-2 and TRBJ1-4, with 7 bases identical to TRBD1. V dropped 5 bases and J dropped 4; count of bases not matched to a gene: 7. CDR1 is SGHTA and CDR2 is FQGNSA in the germline V gene. The CDR3 covers 15 residues. The CDR3 region is CASSTPGQINEKLFF. CDR3 nucleotide sequence: TGTGCCAGCAGCACCCCGGGACAGATTAATGAAAAACTGTTTTTT.

This chain joins TRBV5-6 and TRBJ2-1, with D tentatively TRBD1 (6 bases). Trimming removed 2 bases at V and 0 bases at J, with 12 bases between. The CDR3 is 16 residues long. Germline V CDR1 and CDR2: SGHDT, YYEEEE. In DNA form, the CDR3 reads TGTGCCAGCAGCTTTGGGGGCGCGAGCTCCTACAATGAGCAGTTCTTC. It yields the protein CASSFGGASSYNEQFF.

To note about this clone: An end of the junction differs from the germline gene, which may be a read error. J is TRBJ1-5 and V is TRBV7-7, with 12 positions matching TRBD1. Germline CDR1 is SSHAT and CDR2 is FNYEAQ (reference sequence). The CDR3 loop spans 16 amino acids. DNA for the CDR3: TGTGCTAGCAGCCCAAGGGACAGGGGGCCGGGCGGGCCCCAGCATTTT. This translates into CASSPRDRGPGGPQHF.

This clone was recorded once. The DNA of the CDR3 is TGTGCCAGCAGCCAAAACAGGGGGCAGGGCTACACCTTC. This gives the protein CASSQNRGQGYTF. The chain employs TRBV14 and TRBJ1-2; 9 bases are a match to TRBD1. This CDR3 is 13 amino acids long. Germline CDR1 and CDR2: SGHDN and FVKESK. After removal of 2 bases from V and 8 bases from J, the junction contained 3 bases not matched to a gene.

The chain combines TRBV30 with TRBJ2-2, with 10 bases that match TRBD2. This CDR3 is 14 amino acids long. V trimming: 5 bases; J trimming: 6 bases; junction bases outside the gene matches: 6. Germline CDR1 is GTSNPN and CDR2 is SVGIG (reference sequence). The CDR3 DNA follows: TGTGCCTGGCCCCCTAGCGGGGGTGCCGGGGAGCTGTTTTTT. It encodes CAWPPSGGAGELFF.

This sequence joins TRBV18 and TRBJ1-2; TRBD1 aligns across 7 bases. The V and J ends lost 3 bases and 2 bases, in that order; junction bases with no gene match: 9. CDR1 KGHSH and CDR2 LQKENI come from the germline V gene. The CDR3 has 16 residues. CDR3 in amino acids: CASSPIYTGVNYGYTF. The CDR3 DNA follows: TGTGCCAGCTCACCGATTTATACAGGGGTAAACTATGGCTACACCTTC.

This rearrangement joins TRBV2 to TRBJ2-7, with 7 bases matching TRBD1. From germline, CDR1 is SNHLY and CDR2 FYNNEI. V dropped 6 bases and J dropped 0; count of bases not matched to a gene: 5. CDR3 length equals 14 residues. In DNA, the CDR3 is TGTGCCAGCAGATGGGGACAGACCTCCTACGAGCAGTACTTC. It yields the protein CASRWGQTSYEQYF. The full variable domain, in which reference TRBV2 and TRBJ2-7 provide the parts outside the CDR3, is EPEVTQTPSHQVTQMGQEVILRCVPISNHLYFYWYRQILGQKVEFLVSFYNNEISEKSEIFDDQFSVERPDGSNFTLKIRSTKLEDSAMYFCASRWGQTSYEQYFGPGTRLTVT.

This chain links TRBV4-1 with TRBJ1-1; perhaps TRBD1 as D (5 bases). This CDR3 comprises 15 residues. Germline assignment: CDR1 MGHRA and CDR2 YSYEKL. V lost 2 bases and J 0 bases, leaving 10 bases between the germline ends. The CDR3 reads CASSQYETVNTEAFF. For the CDR3, the DNA is TGCGCCAGCAGCCAATACGAGACAGTGAACACTGAAGCTTTCTTT.

The CDR3 loop reads CASSLVTSGAAGTQYF. CDR3 in DNA: TGTGCCAGCAGCTTAGTTACTAGCGGGGCTGCCGGGACCCAGTACTTC. The chain combines TRBV7-6 with TRBJ2-5, with 10 nucleotides matching TRBD2. Unmatched junction bases numbered 9, after V lost 1 base and J lost 7 bases. The CDR3 spans 16 residues. CDR1 is SGHVS, CDR2 FNYEAQ, per germline.

The J gene is TRBJ1-2, the V gene TRBV9, with 7 positions matching TRBD1. V was clipped by 0 bases and J by 6 bases; unmatched bases: 5. This CDR3 spans 14 amino acids. CDR1 SGDLS and CDR2 YYNGEE come from the germline V gene. In DNA, the CDR3 is TGTGCCAGCAGCGTAGGACAGGGATTCGATGGCTACACCTTC. Translated: CASSVGQGFDGYTF.

This clone was seen only once. The CDR3: CASSVRLAEGAGEQFF. The CDR3 nucleotides are TGTGCCAGCAGTGTGAGACTAGCGGAAGGAGCGGGTGAGCAGTTCTTC. The rearrangement uses TRBV6-1 and TRBJ2-1; TRBD2 matches at 9 bases. Germline V CDR1 and CDR2: MNHNS, SASEGT. The CDR3 consists of 16 residues. J was trimmed by 9 bases and V by 4 bases; bases with no gene match: 13.

V gene TRBV14 combines with J gene TRBJ2-3; D is ambiguous. Trimming removed 3 bases from V and 2 bases from J, with 3 bases in between. The CDR3 length is 12 residues. Germline V CDR1 and CDR2: SGHDN, FVKESK. CDR3 DNA sequence: TGTGCCAGCAGCCAGGCCACAGATACGCAGTATTTT. Translation: CASSQATDTQYF.

The chain combines TRBV7-2 with TRBJ2-7, with a tentative D call TRBD2 (7 bases). Germline V CDR1 and CDR2: SGHTA, FQGNSA. The V end was cut by 4 bases, the J end by 5 bases, with 18 bases between. This CDR3 region has 15 residues. The CDR3 nucleotides are TGTGCCAGCAGCTCGTCCTTTGGGGGGGGCCACGAGCAGTACTTC. This translates into CASSSSFGGGHEQYF. The full variable domain, its missing parts supplied by reference TRBV7-2 and TRBJ2-7, is GAGVSQSPSNKVTEKGKDVELRCDPISGHTALYWYRQSLGQGLEFLIYFQGNSAPDKSGLPSDRFSAERTGGSVSTLTIQRTQQEDSAVYLCASSSSFGGGHEQYFGPGTRLTVT.

The V call is TRBV2, the J call TRBJ1-2; 9 positions agree with TRBD1. This CDR3 is 14 amino acids long. Trimming removed 7 bases from V and 2 bases from J; junction bases left unmatched: 5. In germline, CDR1 is SNHLY, CDR2 FYNNEI. CDR3 sequence reads: CASTLGTGNYGYTF. Here the CDR3 DNA reads TGTGCCAGCACCCTAGGGACAGGGAACTATGGCTACACCTTC.

The chain is built from TRBV5-5 and TRBJ2-3; D may be TRBD1 (5 bases). In germline, CDR1 is SGHKS, CDR2 YYEKEE (reference sequence). The germline V and J ends were trimmed by 0 bases and 4 bases, with 15 bases remaining between them. The CDR3 has 16 residues. The CDR3 here is CASSLAFGQGADTQYF. The CDR3 nucleotides read TGTGCCAGCAGCTTGGCCTTTGGGCAGGGCGCAGATACGCAGTATTTT.

The chain couples TRBV2 to TRBJ1-2; 10 positions agree with TRBD1. This CDR3 is built from 14 residues. The germline gives CDR1 SNHLY, CDR2 FYNNEI. V gave up 8 bases and J gave up 2 bases; unmatched junction bases: 5. The CDR3 loop is CASSMGQGNYGYTF. The CDR3 DNA reads as TGTGCCAGCTCCATGGGACAGGGGAACTATGGCTACACCTTC.

The chain links TRBV19 to TRBJ2-7; D is possibly TRBD2 (6 bases). V gave up 4 bases and J gave up 3 bases, with 10 bases separating them. Germline V CDR1 and CDR2: LNHDA, SQIVND (reference sequence). This CDR3 is built from 13 residues. The CDR3 loop reads CASSSGAYYEQYF. CDR3 sequence (DNA): TGTGCCAGTAGTAGCGGGGCGTACTACGAGCAGTACTTC.

This chain connects TRBV14 to TRBJ2-7; D ambiguous. The length of the CDR3 is 11 residues. V lost 6 bases to trimming and J lost 6 bases, with 9 bases between them. Germline V gene data show CDR1 as SGHDN and CDR2 as FVKESK. The CDR3 region has the DNA TGTGCCAGCAGAGCCGGGTCCGAGCAGTACTTC. It codes for CASRAGSEQYF.

The chain recombines TRBV19 with TRBJ2-7; 8 bases map to TRBD1. V lost 7 bases to trimming and J lost 4 bases; unmatched junction nucleotides: 15. The CDR3 loop spans 16 amino acids. Germline V CDR1 and CDR2: LNHDA, SQIVND (reference sequence). DNA of the CDR3: TGTGCCAGTACCCCGTCGACAGGGGCGTGGAGTTACGAGCAGTACTTC. Translated: CASTPSTGAWSYEQYF.